The rows below give T cell receptor beta chains drawn from one sample of a study of T-cell reconstitution after alpha-beta-depleted transplantation in children. One entry per CDR3 protein, called by TCRdb with MiXCR from the PCR reads. The profile shows 700,000 to 850,000 distinct CDR3 sequences, roughly 15% of them singletons. Specimen: PBMCs, mostly from graft donor cells, collected 360 days after TCRalphabeta/CD19-depleted stem cell transplant. The origin of the receptors is a male patient younger than 18 who had a stem cell transplant for acute lymphoblastic leukemia, so the T cells may come from the graft donor. Both conserved end residues are part of each CDR3. The D gene is left open where the match is weak. Part of the rows lack a size; the others show once, few, many or a class for expanded clones.

size,D,J,V,DNA,CDR3
few,NA,TRBJ2-7,TRBV27,TGTGCCAGCAGTTTACCCTTTAAGGGGACGTGGGAGCAGTACTTC,CASSLPFKGTWEQYF
NA,NA,TRBJ2-2,TRBV12-3/TRBV12-4,TGTGCCATCAGTTTCCGACAAATAGCGGTCGGTAACACCGGGGAGCTGTTTTTT,CAISFRQIAVGNTGELFF
NA,TRBD2,TRBJ2-2,TRBV4-2,TGTGCCAGCGGGCAACTAGCGGGAGGGCCGGGCACCGGGGAGCTGTTTTTT,CASGQLAGGPGTGELFF
many,TRBD1,TRBJ2-1,TRBV7-8,TGTGCCAGCAGCCCGCAAGGCACAGGGGGCTCCTACAATGAGCAGTTCTTC,CASSPQGTGGSYNEQFF
few,NA,TRBJ2-7,TRBV11-2,TGTGCCAGCAGTTCACTAGTAGGCCCATCATACGAGCAGTACTTC,CASSSLVGPSYEQYF
few,NA,TRBJ2-2,TRBV18,TGTGCCAGCTCAAGGGCACAGGTCACCGGGGAGCTGTTTTTT,CASSRAQVTGELFF
NA,NA,TRBJ1-4,TRBV6-4,TGTGCCGCGGCGGTTGCAACTAATGAAAAACTGTTTTTT,CAAAVATNEKLFF
few,TRBD2,TRBJ2-2,TRBV7-8,TGTGCCAGCAGCTCAACGGGACTAGCGGGATACACCGGGGAGCTGTTTTTT,CASSSTGLAGYTGELFF
NA,NA,TRBJ1-1,TRBV4-1,TGCGCCAGCAGCCGGCCCGGAGTGAACACTGAAGCTTTCTTT,CASSRPGVNTEAFF
few,TRBD2,TRBJ2-1,TRBV7-9,TGTGCCAGCAGCTTAAAGGGACTAGAATCCAATGAGCAGTTCTTC,CASSLKGLESNEQFF
few,TRBD2,TRBJ2-3,TRBV7-9,TGTGCCAGCAGCTTATACGGGAGGCCCACAGATACGCAGTATTTT,CASSLYGRPTDTQYF
NA,TRBD2,TRBJ2-5,TRBV5-6,TGTGCCAGCAGCCTAGCAACGGGAGGGGGAGAGACCCAGTACTTC,CASSLATGGGETQYF
NA,NA,TRBJ2-7,TRBV7-7,TGTGCCAGCAGCCCCGGCGACCACCCAAGGGCCTACGAGCAGTACTTC,CASSPGDHPRAYEQYF
NA,TRBD1,TRBJ1-4,TRBV5-1,TGCGCCAGCAGCCCTAAATTGGTCGGACAGGTTCGTGGCGAAAAACTGTTTTTT,CASSPKLVGQVRGEKLFF
few,NA,TRBJ2-7,TRBV18,TGTGCCAGCTCACCGGACGGGGCCTACGAGCAGTACTTC,CASSPDGAYEQYF
NA,TRBD1,TRBJ2-3,TRBV6-5,TGTGCCAGCAGTTACCTCCTCCGGACAGGGCAGGAAACAGATACGCAGTATTTT,CASSYLLRTGQETDTQYF
NA,NA,TRBJ1-5,TRBV5-1,TGCGCCAGCAGCTTGGGGTCAGTTAGCAATCAGCCCCAGCATTTT,CASSLGSVSNQPQHF
few,TRBD2,TRBJ2-1,TRBV24-1,TGTGCCACCAGTGACAGCCGACTAGCGGGCTCCTACAATGAGCAGTTCTTC,CATSDSRLAGSYNEQFF
few,NA,TRBJ2-1,TRBV20-1,TGCAGTGCTAGTCCCACAGGGACCTACAATGAGCAGTTCTTC,CSASPTGTYNEQFF
few,NA,TRBJ2-2,TRBV20-1,TGCAGTGCTAGAGATCGGCCAGGATTCTACACCGGGGAGCTGTTTTTT,CSARDRPGFYTGELFF
many,TRBD1,TRBJ2-1,TRBV15,TGTGCCACCAGCGGCATACTGACAGGGGGCAATGAGCAGTTCTTC,CATSGILTGGNEQFF
NA,NA,TRBJ1-3,TRBV7-8,TGTGCCAGCAGGCCAAGAGGGCAATCCTCTGGAAACACCATATATTTT,CASRPRGQSSGNTIYF
NA,NA,TRBJ1-4,TRBV4-3,TGCGCCAGCAGCCCTTCCGGGCTTCGAGGGGCTGCAACTAATGAAAAACTGTTTTTT,CASSPSGLRGAATNEKLFF
NA,NA,TRBJ2-1,TRBV12-3/TRBV12-4,TGTGCCAGCAGCCCGACAGGTTCCAATGAGCAGTTCTTC,CASSPTGSNEQFF
few,NA,TRBJ1-2,TRBV7-2,TGTGCCAGCAGCTCGCCGGGCCTCTATGGCTACACCTTC,CASSSPGLYGYTF
NA,NA,TRBJ1-2,TRBV20-1,TGCAGTGCCGATACAGGGCAGGGCGGTTACTATGGCTACACCTTC,CSADTGQGGYYGYTF
NA,TRBD1,TRBJ2-2,TRBV18,TGTGCCTGCACCGGGACAGGGGGCACCGGGGAGCTGTTTTTT,CACTGTGGTGELFF
NA,TRBD1,TRBJ1-1,TRBV11-1,TGTGCCAGCAGCCCGGGGACAGGGTCCAGGGTAGGGACTGAAGCTTTCTTT,CASSPGTGSRVGTEAFF
many,TRBD1,TRBJ2-6,TRBV20-1,TGCAGTGCTAAGAGCAGGGGGACTGGGGCCAACGTCCTGACTTTC,CSAKSRGTGANVLTF
many,TRBD2,TRBJ2-1,TRBV4-2,TGTGCCAGCAGCCAGACTAGCGGGAGGTTCCATGAGCAGTTCTTC,CASSQTSGRFHEQFF
NA,TRBD2,TRBJ2-5,TRBV7-9,TGTGCCAGCAGCTTAGTTCTAGCGGGAGAATTGGAGACCCAGTACTTC,CASSLVLAGELETQYF
NA,TRBD2,TRBJ2-3,TRBV11-2,TGTGCCAGCAGCTTAGATGGTCTAGCGGCCACAGATACGCAGTATTTT,CASSLDGLAATDTQYF
NA,TRBD1,TRBJ1-2,TRBV14,TGTGCCAGCAGCCAAGAAGGGACAGGGGGGATCTATGGCTACACCTTC,CASSQEGTGGIYGYTF
few,TRBD1,TRBJ2-7,TRBV29-1,TGCAGCGTTGATGGGACAGGGCAGAACGAGCAGTACTTC,CSVDGTGQNEQYF
few,TRBD1,TRBJ2-1,TRBV15,TGTGCCACCAGCAGTCTCGGACAGGGGGTGATCAATGAGCAGTTCTTC,CATSSLGQGVINEQFF
NA,TRBD2,TRBJ2-3,TRBV7-3,TGTGCCAGCAGCTTAATAGCGGGAGCCACAGATACGCAGTATTTT,CASSLIAGATDTQYF
few,NA,TRBJ1-5,TRBV20-1,TGCAGTGCTAGCCTCCCTTTGTGGAGTAGCAATCAGCCCCAGCATTTT,CSASLPLWSSNQPQHF
many,NA,TRBJ2-2,TRBV27,TGTGCCAGCAGTTTCCGGACAGAGAACACCGGGGAGCTGTTTTTT,CASSFRTENTGELFF
NA,NA,TRBJ2-1,TRBV9,TGTGCCAGCAGCGTAGTAAGGGGGGCTCACAATGAGCAGTTCTTC,CASSVVRGAHNEQFF
NA,TRBD1,TRBJ2-2,TRBV19,TGTGCCACCGGGGACAGGGGGCATAAGAACACCGGGGAGCTGTTTTTT,CATGDRGHKNTGELFF
many,NA,TRBJ2-7,TRBV20-1,TGCAGTGCTTCCCTCCGGCCTAGTCGAACCTTC,CSASLRPSRTF
few,NA,TRBJ1-5,TRBV5-1,TGCGCCAGCAGCCCCGTGGGGGGAGGCAATCAGCCCCAGCATTTT,CASSPVGGGNQPQHF
NA,TRBD2,TRBJ2-5,TRBV7-2,TGTGCCAGCAGCTTAGCGAAAACTAGCGGCCACCAAGAGACCCAGTACTTC,CASSLAKTSGHQETQYF
NA,NA,TRBJ2-6,TRBV6-5,TGTGCCAGCAGTTACTGGGTTGGGGGGTCCCTCCTCTCTGGGGCCAACGTCCTGACTTTC,CASSYWVGGSLLSGANVLTF
NA,TRBD1,TRBJ2-3,TRBV18,TGTGCCAGCTCATCACGCGCGACAGGGTTGACAGATACGCAGTATTTT,CASSSRATGLTDTQYF
NA,NA,TRBJ2-7,TRBV15,TGTGCCACCAGCAGAGGGATCGGGGGCTACGAGCAGTACTTC,CATSRGIGGYEQYF
few,TRBD1,TRBJ2-4,TRBV20-1,TGCAGTGCTTCGTATGGGACAGGGGCCAAAAACATTCAGTACTTC,CSASYGTGAKNIQYF
few,NA,TRBJ2-7,TRBV2,TGTGCCAGCAGTGAAATGTCAGCATCAACCTACGAGCAGTACTTC,CASSEMSASTYEQYF
NA,NA,TRBJ2-7,TRBV5-1,TGCGCCAGTGCCAATTGGGATGCGCCCTACGAGCAGTACTTC,CASANWDAPYEQYF
NA,NA,TRBJ2-5,TRBV29-1,TGCAGCGTTGAAACACTCCAAGAGACCCAGTACTTC,CSVETLQETQYF
few,NA,TRBJ1-5,TRBV4-1,TGCGCCAGCAGCCCTGTGGGGGCCTGGGATAACCAGCCCCAGCATTTT,CASSPVGAWDNQPQHF
NA,TRBD1,TRBJ2-1,TRBV27,TGTGCCAGCAGTTCCGGGACAGGGTCCAATGAGCAGTTCTTC,CASSSGTGSNEQFF
few,NA,TRBJ2-7,TRBV15,TGTGCCACCGCGGCAGGGAGGTACGAGCAGTACTTC,CATAAGRYEQYF
few,NA,TRBJ1-4,TRBV3-1,TGTGCCAGCAGCCAAGACCGGGCAGACGCAGGGAGTGGGGTTCTTGATGAAAAACTGTTTTTT,CASSQDRADAGSGVLDEKLFF
few,NA,TRBJ2-5,TRBV7-8,TGTGCCAGCAGCTTAGCAGGGGCTAGGGGAGAGACCCAGTACTTC,CASSLAGARGETQYF